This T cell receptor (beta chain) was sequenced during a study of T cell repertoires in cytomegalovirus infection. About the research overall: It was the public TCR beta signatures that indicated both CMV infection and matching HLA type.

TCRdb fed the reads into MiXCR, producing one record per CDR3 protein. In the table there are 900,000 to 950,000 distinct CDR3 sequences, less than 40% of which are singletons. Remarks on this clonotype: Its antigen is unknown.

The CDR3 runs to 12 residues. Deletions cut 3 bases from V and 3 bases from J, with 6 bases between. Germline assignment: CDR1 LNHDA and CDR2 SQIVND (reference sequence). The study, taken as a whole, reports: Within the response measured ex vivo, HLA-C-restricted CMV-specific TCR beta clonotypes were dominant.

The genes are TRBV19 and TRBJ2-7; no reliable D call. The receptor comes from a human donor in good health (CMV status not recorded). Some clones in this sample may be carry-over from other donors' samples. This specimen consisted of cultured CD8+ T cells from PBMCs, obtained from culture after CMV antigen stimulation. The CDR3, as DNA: TGTGCCAGTAGTATTGCCGGCTACGAGCAGTACTTC. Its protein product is CASSIAGYEQYF.